This T cell receptor (beta chain) derives from a study of blood T cells in healthy people across ages. Many counts were recorded for this clonotype. V was clipped by 0 bases and J by 3 bases, with 9 bases between them. CDR3 length: 14 residues. CDR1 is MNHNY and CDR2 is SVGAGI in the germline V gene (reference sequence). Next came a second PCR, run for about 7 to 12 cycles, which used a sample-barcoded 5' primer along with a J-beta primer mix. One entry per CDR3 protein, called by TCRdb with MiXCR from the 5' RACE reads. The sample shows 800,000 to 950,000 distinct CDR3 sequences, about 28% of them seen only once. PBMCs were isolated at a quantity of at least 7 million per sample. These data also formed part of another study, on T cells of mothers and their children.

The clonotype comes from a woman in her thirties or forties in good health. Specimen: blood. The V gene is TRBV6-6, the J gene TRBJ2-7, with a possible D match to TRBD1 (5 bases). The CDR3 bases are TGTGCCAGCAGTTACTCAGGGGCCAGCTACGAGCAGTACTTC. It translates to CASSYSGASYEQYF.